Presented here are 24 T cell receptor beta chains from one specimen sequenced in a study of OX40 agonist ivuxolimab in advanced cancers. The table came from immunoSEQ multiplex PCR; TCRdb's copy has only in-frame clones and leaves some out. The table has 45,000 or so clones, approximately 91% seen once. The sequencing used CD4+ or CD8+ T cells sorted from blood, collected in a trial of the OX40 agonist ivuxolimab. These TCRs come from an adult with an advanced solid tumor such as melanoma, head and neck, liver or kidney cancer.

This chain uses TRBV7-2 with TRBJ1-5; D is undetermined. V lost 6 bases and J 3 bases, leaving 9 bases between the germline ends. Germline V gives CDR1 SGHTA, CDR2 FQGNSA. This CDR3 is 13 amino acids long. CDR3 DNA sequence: TGTGCCAGCAGGAGTGGACTCAATCAGCCCCAGCATTTT. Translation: CASRSGLNQPQHF.

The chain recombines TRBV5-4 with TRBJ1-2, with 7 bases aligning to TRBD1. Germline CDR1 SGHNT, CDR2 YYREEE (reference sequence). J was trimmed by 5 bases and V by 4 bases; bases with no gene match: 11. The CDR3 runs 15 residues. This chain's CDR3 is CASSARSGGAYGYTF. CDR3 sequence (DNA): TGTGCCAGCAGCGCACGCTCAGGGGGGGCATATGGCTACACCTTC.

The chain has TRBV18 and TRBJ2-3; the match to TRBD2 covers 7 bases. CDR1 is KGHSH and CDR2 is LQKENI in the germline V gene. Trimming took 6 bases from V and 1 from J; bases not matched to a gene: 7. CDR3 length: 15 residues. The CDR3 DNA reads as TGTGCCAGCTCCTTAGCGGGCCTGGGCACAGATACGCAGTATTTT. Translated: CASSLAGLGTDTQYF.

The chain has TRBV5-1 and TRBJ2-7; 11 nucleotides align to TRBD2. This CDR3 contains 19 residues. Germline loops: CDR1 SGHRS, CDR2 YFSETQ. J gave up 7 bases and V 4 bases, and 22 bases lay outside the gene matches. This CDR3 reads CASSLLTGTVVAGGSEQYF. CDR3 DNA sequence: TGCGCCAGCAGCCTCCTGACGGGCACCGTGGTAGCGGGAGGGAGTGAGCAGTACTTC.

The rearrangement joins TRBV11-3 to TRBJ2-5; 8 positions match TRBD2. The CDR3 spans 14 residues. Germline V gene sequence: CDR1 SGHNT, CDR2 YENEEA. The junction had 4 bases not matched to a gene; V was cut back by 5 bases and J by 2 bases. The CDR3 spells CASSPGGGQETQYF. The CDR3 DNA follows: TGTGCCAGCAGCCCCGGGGGGGGTCAAGAGACCCAGTACTTC.

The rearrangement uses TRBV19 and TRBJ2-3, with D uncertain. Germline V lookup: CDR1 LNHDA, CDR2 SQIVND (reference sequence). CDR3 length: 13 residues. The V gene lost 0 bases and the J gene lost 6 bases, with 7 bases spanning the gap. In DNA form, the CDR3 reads TGTGCCAGTAGTATAGATAAGGAGGATACGCAGTATTTT. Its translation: CASSIDKEDTQYF.

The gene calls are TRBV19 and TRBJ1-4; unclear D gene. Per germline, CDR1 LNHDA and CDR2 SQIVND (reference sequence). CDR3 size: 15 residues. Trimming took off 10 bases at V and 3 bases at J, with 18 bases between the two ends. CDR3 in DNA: TGTGCCACCAACGGACGGTCGAGAGCTAATGAAAAACTGTTTTTT. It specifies CATNGRSRANEKLFF. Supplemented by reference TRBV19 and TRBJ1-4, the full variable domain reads DGGITQSPKYLFRKEGQNVTLSCEQNLNHDAMYWYRQDPGQGLRLIYYSQIVNDFQKGDIAEGYSVSREKKESFPLTVTSAQKNPTAFYLCATNGRSRANEKLFFGSGTQLSVL.

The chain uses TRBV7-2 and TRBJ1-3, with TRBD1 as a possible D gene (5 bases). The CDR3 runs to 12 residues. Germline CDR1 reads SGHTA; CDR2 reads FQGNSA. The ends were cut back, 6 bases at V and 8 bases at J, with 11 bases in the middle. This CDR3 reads CASSPQVDTIYF. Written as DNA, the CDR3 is TGTGCCAGCAGTCCACAGGTCGACACCATATATTTT.

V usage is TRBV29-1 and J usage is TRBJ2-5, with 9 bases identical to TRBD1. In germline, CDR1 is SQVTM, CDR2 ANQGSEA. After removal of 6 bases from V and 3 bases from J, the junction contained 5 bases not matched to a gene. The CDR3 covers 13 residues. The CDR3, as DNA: TGCAGCGTGGCCACAGGGGGCGAAGAGACCCAGTACTTC. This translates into CSVATGGEETQYF. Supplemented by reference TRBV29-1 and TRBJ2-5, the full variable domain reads SAVISQKPSRDICQRGTSLTIQCQVDSQVTMMFWYRQQPGQSLTLIATANQGSEATYESGFVIDKFPISRPNLTFSTLTVSNMSPEDSSIYLCSVATGGEETQYFGPGTRLLVL.

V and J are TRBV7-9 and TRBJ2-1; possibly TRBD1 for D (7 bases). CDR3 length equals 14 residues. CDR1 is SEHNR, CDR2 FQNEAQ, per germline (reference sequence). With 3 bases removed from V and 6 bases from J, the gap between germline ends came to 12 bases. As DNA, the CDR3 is TGTGCCAGCAGCTTCGGGACAGCGGGCAATGAGCAGTTCTTC. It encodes CASSFGTAGNEQFF.

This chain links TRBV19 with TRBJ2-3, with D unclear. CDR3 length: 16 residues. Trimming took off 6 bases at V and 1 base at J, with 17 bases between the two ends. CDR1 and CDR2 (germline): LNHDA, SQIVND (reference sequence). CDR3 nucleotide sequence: TGTGCCAGTAGCCCACCTTTTAGCAGCGGCACAGATACGCAGTATTTT. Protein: CASSPPFSSGTDTQYF.

As DNA, the CDR3 is TGTGCCAGCAGTTTATGGGGGGCCGGGGGCACCGGGGAGCTGTTTTTT. Its translation: CASSLWGAGGTGELFF. The V call is TRBV27, the J call TRBJ2-2, with D tentatively TRBD1 or TRBD2 (6 bases each). V lost 1 base, J lost 4 bases, and 13 bases lay in between. Germline CDR1 is MNHEY and CDR2 is SMNVEV (reference sequence). The CDR3 spans 16 residues.

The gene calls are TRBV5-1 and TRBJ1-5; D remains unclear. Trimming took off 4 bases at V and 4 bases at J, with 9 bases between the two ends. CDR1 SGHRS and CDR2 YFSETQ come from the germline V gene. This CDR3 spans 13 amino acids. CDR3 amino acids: CASSPDPNQPQHF. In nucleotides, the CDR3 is TGCGCCAGCAGCCCCGACCCAAATCAGCCCCAGCATTTT.

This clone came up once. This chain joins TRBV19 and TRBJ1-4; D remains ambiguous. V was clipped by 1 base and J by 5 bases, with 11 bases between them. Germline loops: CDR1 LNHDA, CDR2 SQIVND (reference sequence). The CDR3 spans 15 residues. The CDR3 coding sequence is TGTGCCAGTAGTATAGCTGATCCGGGCAATGAAAAACTGTTTTTT. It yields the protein CASSIADPGNEKLFF.

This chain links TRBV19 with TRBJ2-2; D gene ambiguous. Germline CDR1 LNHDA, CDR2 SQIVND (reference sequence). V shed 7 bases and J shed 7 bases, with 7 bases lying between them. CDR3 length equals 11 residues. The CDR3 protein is CASKAFGELFF. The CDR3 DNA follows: TGTGCCAGTAAGGCGTTCGGGGAGCTGTTTTTT.

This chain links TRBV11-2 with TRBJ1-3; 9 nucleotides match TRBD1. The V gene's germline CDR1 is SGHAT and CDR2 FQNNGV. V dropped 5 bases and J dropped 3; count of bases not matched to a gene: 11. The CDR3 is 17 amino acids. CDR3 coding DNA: TGTGCCAGCAGCACCCGGACAGGGGAAATTGGTGGAAACACCATATATTTT. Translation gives CASSTRTGEIGGNTIYF.

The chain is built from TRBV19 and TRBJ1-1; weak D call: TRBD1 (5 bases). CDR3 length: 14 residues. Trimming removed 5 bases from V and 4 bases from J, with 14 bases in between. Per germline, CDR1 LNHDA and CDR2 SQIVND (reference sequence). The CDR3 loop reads CASSEGSGGTEAFF. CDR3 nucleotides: TGTGCCAGTAGTGAGGGAAGCGGGGGCACTGAAGCTTTCTTT.

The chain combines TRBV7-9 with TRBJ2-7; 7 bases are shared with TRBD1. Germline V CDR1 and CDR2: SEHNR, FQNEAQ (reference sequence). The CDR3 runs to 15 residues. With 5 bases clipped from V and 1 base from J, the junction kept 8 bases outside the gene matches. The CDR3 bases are TGTGCCAGCAGCCAATCGAGGACAGGTTCCTACGAGCAGTACTTC. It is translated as CASSQSRTGSYEQYF.

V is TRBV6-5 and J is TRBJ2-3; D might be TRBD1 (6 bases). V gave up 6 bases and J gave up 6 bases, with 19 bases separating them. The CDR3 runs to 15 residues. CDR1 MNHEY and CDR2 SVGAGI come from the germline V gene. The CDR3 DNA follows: TGTGCCAGCAGGCGAGGACAGCTACTTGTCGATACGCAGTATTTT. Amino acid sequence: CASRRGQLLVDTQYF.

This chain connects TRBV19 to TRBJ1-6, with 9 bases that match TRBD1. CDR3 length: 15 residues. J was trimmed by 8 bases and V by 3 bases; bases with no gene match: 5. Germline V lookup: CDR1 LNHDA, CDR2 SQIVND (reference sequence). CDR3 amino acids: CASSIGQGIHSPLHF. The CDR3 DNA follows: TGTGCCAGTAGTATTGGACAGGGGATCCATTCACCCCTCCACTTT.

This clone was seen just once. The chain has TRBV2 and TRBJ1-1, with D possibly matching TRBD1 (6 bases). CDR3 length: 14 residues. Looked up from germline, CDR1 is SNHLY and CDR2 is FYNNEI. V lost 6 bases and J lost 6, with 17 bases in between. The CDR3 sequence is CASRRTAGGPEAFF. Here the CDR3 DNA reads TGTGCCAGCAGACGGACAGCGGGGGGGCCTGAAGCTTTCTTT.

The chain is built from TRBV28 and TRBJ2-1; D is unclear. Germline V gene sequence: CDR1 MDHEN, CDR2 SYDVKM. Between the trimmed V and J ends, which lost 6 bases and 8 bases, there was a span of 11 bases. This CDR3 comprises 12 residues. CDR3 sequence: CASRRAMDEQFF. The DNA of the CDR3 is TGTGCCAGCAGACGAGCTATGGATGAGCAGTTCTTC.

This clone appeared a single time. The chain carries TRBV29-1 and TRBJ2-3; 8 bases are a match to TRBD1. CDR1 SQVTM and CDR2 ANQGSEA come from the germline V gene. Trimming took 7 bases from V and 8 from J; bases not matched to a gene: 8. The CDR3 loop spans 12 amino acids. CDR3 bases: TGCAGCGCGGGACAGGCTGTGGGTACGCAGTATTTT. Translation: CSAGQAVGTQYF.

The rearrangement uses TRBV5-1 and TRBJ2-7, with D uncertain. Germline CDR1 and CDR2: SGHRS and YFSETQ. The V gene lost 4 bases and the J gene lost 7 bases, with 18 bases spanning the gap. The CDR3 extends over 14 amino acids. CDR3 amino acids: CASSTGMVPYEQYF. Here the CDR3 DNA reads TGCGCCAGCAGCACTGGCATGGTACCGTATGAGCAGTACTTC.